Listed here are 18 T cell receptor beta chains from one sample, sequenced in a study of T cells in Graves' hyperthyroidism and ophthalmopathy. TCR beta CDR3 regions were amplified from RNA transcripts. During a first-round RT-PCR of the TCR CDR3, the HTBI primer set was used. Each CDR3 protein gets one entry after TCRdb re-called the multiplex PCR reads with MiXCR. The sample holds approximately 700,000 distinct CDR3 sequences, roughly 46% seen once. Sequenced: peripheral blood or thyroid tissue (not recorded which). The origin of the receptors is an adult man with Graves' disease, either hyperthyroidism or ophthalmopathy (not recorded which).

The chain joins TRBV2 to TRBJ1-2; 8 bases match TRBD1. This CDR3 contains 15 residues. The V segment lost 5 bases and the J segment 8 bases; nucleotides outside the gene matches: 13. Germline CDR1 is SNHLY and CDR2 is FYNNEI. For the CDR3, the DNA is TGTGCCAGCAGTCCCCCCCGGACAGGGCTAAGGGGCTACACCTTC. As protein: CASSPPRTGLRGYTF. The full variable domain, completed using reference TRBV2 and TRBJ1-2, is EPEVTQTPSHQVTQMGQEVILRCVPISNHLYFYWYRQILGQKVEFLVSFYNNEISEKSEIFDDQFSVERPDGSNFTLKIRSTKLEDSAMYFCASSPPRTGLRGYTFGSGTRLTVV.

The chain is built from TRBV10-3 and TRBJ1-2, with D perhaps TRBD1 (6 bases). Germline V gene data show CDR1 as ENHRY and CDR2 as SYGVKD. The CDR3 spans 15 residues. V lost 10 bases, J lost 3 bases, and 21 bases lay in between. The CDR3 is CASRSRSRGDYGYTF. The CDR3 DNA reads TGTGCCAGCCGATCCCGGTCCAGGGGAGACTATGGCTACACCTTC.

This clonotype appeared a few times. The genes are TRBV9 and TRBJ1-3; D is uncertain. Germline CDR1 and CDR2: SGDLS and YYNGEE. There are 14 residues in the CDR3. The V end was cut by 4 bases, the J end by 5 bases, with 13 bases between. The CDR3 here is CASSQDPSRNTIYF. The CDR3 region has the DNA TGTGCCAGCAGCCAAGATCCCTCCAGAAACACCATATATTTT.

This sequence joins TRBV20-1 and TRBJ2-5; D may be TRBD1 or TRBD2 (5 bases each). The CDR3 runs to 12 residues. Germline-derived CDR1 and CDR2 are DFQATT and SNEGSKA (reference sequence). CDR3 sequence (DNA): TGCAGCCTGGGACGCATCCAAGAGACCCAGTACTTC. Protein: CSLGRIQETQYF.

The rearrangement joins TRBV15 to TRBJ1-2; D gene ambiguous. V lost 3 bases to trimming and J lost 4 bases, with 12 bases between them. Germline CDR1 and CDR2: LNHNV and YYDKDF (reference sequence). This CDR3 contains 14 residues. CDR3 in DNA: TGTGCCACCAGCAGTGAAGTGAGCGCCTATGGCTACACCTTC. Its translation is CATSSEVSAYGYTF.

The chain combines TRBV7-2 with TRBJ1-2, with 9 positions matching TRBD1. Germline V gene data show CDR1 as SGHTA and CDR2 as FQGNSA. CDR3 length: 13 residues. The V gene end was trimmed by 6 bases and the J gene end by 8 bases; junction bases not matched to a gene: 7. CDR3 coding DNA: TGTGCCAGCAGGTCCGGGACAGGGAACGGCTACACCTTC. Encoded protein: CASRSGTGNGYTF. Full variable domain (rest looked up from reference TRBV7-2 and TRBJ1-2): GAGVSQSPSNKVTEKGKDVELRCDPISGHTALYWYRQSLGQGLEFLIYFQGNSAPDKSGLPSDRFSAERTGGSVSTLTIQRTQQEDSAVYLCASRSGTGNGYTFGSGTRLTVV.

This clonotype was counted between two and nine times. The chain couples TRBV7-8 to TRBJ1-1; D may be TRBD1 (6 bases). V was clipped by 2 bases and J by 0 bases, with 13 bases between them. The V gene's germline CDR1 is SGHVS and CDR2 FQNEAQ. This CDR3 is 16 amino acids long. DNA for the CDR3: TGTGCCAGCAGCTTATCGAGAAGGGGGATGAACACTGAAGCTTTCTTT. This codes for CASSLSRRGMNTEAFF.

In nucleotides, the CDR3 is TGTGCCAGCAGCGACGGGGAGACACGGAACACTGAAAAACTGTTTTTT. It yields the protein CASSDGETRNTEKLFF. The V and J genes are TRBV9 and TRBJ1-4, with D unresolved. Germline CDR1 is SGDLS and CDR2 is YYNGEE. V dropped 3 bases and J dropped 7 bases, with 19 bases sitting between them. This CDR3 has 16 amino acids.

This clonotype appeared many times. The CDR3 DNA reads as TGCAGCGTTGATGGCCAGGGGGCCCACGAGCAGTACTTC. Amino acid sequence: CSVDGQGAHEQYF. The rearrangement joins TRBV29-1 to TRBJ2-7; 8 bases are a match to TRBD1. This CDR3 contains 13 residues. CDR1 is SQVTM, CDR2 ANQGSEA, per germline. V dropped 3 bases and J dropped 5; count of bases not matched to a gene: 6.

This rearrangement joins TRBV7-2 to TRBJ1-3; perhaps TRBD1 as D (5 bases). Between the trimmed V and J ends, which lost 5 bases and 0 bases, there was a span of 14 bases. The CDR3 consists of 16 residues. Germline V gene lookup returns CDR1 SGHTA and CDR2 FQGNSA. CDR3 amino acids: CASSLVPGFSGNTIYF. DNA of the CDR3: TGTGCCAGCAGCCTAGTACCAGGGTTCTCTGGAAACACCATATATTTT.

Many counts were recorded for this clonotype. The chain has TRBV10-3 and TRBJ1-5, with D hard to call. This CDR3 is built from 14 residues. The germline V and J ends were trimmed by 0 bases and 13 bases, with 16 bases remaining between them. From germline, CDR1 is ENHRY and CDR2 SYGVKD. The chain's CDR3 is CAISESKGNPHQHF. In nucleotides, the CDR3 is TGTGCCATCAGTGAGTCGAAGGGCAACCCCCATCAGCATTTT.

Worth noting for this clonotype: This may arise from a read error, as a much more abundant clone is one base away. V gene TRBV6-5 combines with J gene TRBJ2-7; either TRBD1 or TRBD2 may fit D (5 bases each). The CDR3 consists of 15 residues. Germline CDR1 MNHEY, CDR2 SVGAGI. The CDR3 DNA follows: TGTGCCATCAGTTACGGGACCCTTCCTGGCTACGAGCAGTACTTC. Translated, it gives CAISYGTLPGYEQYF.

This clonotype was counted a few times. The chain couples TRBV7-8 to TRBJ1-5; D gene ambiguous. Germline CDR1 and CDR2: SGHVS and FQNEAQ. Trimming removed 10 bases at V and 4 bases at J, with 14 bases between. The CDR3 contains 13 residues. The CDR3: CAISLARNQPQHF. In nucleotides, the CDR3 is TGTGCCATCAGTTTGGCCCGAAATCAGCCCCAGCATTTT.

This clonotype was picked up many times. The chain has TRBV20-1 and TRBJ2-7, with D unresolved. Trimming shortened V by 3 bases and J by 0 bases, and 6 bases separated the two germline ends. CDR3 size: 12 residues. Looked up from germline, CDR1 is DFQATT and CDR2 is SNEGSKA (reference sequence). The CDR3, as DNA: TGCAGTGCTAGCGTGAGCTCCTACGAGCAGTACTTC. Translation gives CSASVSSYEQYF.

With regard to this clonotype: Given a much more abundant clone one base away, this may be a read error. J is TRBJ1-5 and V is TRBV25-1; 9 bases are a match to TRBD1. CDR3 length: 14 residues. CDR1 and CDR2 from the germline V gene are MGHDK and SYGVNS. The V gene end was trimmed by 6 bases and the J gene end by 5 bases; junction bases not matched to a gene: 5. DNA for the CDR3: TGTGCCAGCAGCCGGGACAGGGACGATCAGCCCCAGCATTTT. Residues: CASSRDRDDQPQHF.

In the case of this clonotype: One end of the junction fails to match germline, which may point to a read error. The chain joins TRBV7-6 to TRBJ2-2; D is possibly TRBD1 (5 bases). The CDR3 totals 16 residues. Germline CDR1 SGHVS, CDR2 FNYEAQ. The chain's CDR3 is CANSLEKGRWTGELFF. Written as DNA, the CDR3 is TGTGCCAACAGCTTAGAAAAGGGGCGTTGGACCGGGGAGCTGTTTTTT.

The rearrangement links TRBV19 to TRBJ1-1; D unclear. CDR3 length: 13 amino acids. CDR1 and CDR2 (germline): LNHDA, SQIVND (reference sequence). V lost 3 bases and J 3 bases, leaving 8 bases between the germline ends. CDR3 sequence: CASSIYLHTEAFF. DNA for the CDR3: TGTGCCAGTAGTATCTACTTACACACTGAAGCTTTCTTT.

The table lists this clonotype with a few counts. CDR3 in DNA: TGCAGTGCTGGGACAGGACTTCAGCCCCAGCATTTT. It encodes CSAGTGLQPQHF. The chain has TRBV20-1 and TRBJ1-5; TRBD1 matches 8 bases. The CDR3 consists of 12 residues. The germline gives CDR1 DFQATT, CDR2 SNEGSKA (reference sequence). J lost 6 bases, V lost 5 bases, and 3 bases had no gene match.